These T cell receptor beta chains were read from a single sample in a study of T-cell memory formation after mild COVID-19. TCRdb reanalysed the 5' RACE reads using MiXCR and keeps one entry per CDR3 protein. The sample consists of about 430,000 distinct CDR3 sequences, 24% of them appearing once. The sequenced material came from PBMCs or a T cell subset sorted from them (not recorded which). The receptors originated from an adult woman who had mild COVID-19 (a few samples of this study predate the infection). Cell type and time point are not known. CDR3s include the opening cysteine and the closing phenylalanine or tryptophan. Each record gives: D gene, clone size, V gene, J gene, CDR3 length, CDR3 protein, CDR3 DNA. The D gene is left open where the match is weak. Clone size is given for some rows only: seen once, a few or many times, or a class if the clone is expanded.

d_gene: NA
abundance: few
v_gene: TRBV15
j_gene: TRBJ1-2
len: 16
CDR3aa: CATSRPESGLGYGYTF
CDR3nt: TGTGCCACCAGCAGACCCGAGTCAGGGCTCGGCTATGGCTACACCTTC

d_gene: TRBD1
abundance: few
v_gene: TRBV6-2/TRBV6-3
j_gene: TRBJ2-1
len: 13
CDR3aa: CASRPLAGTGVFF
CDR3nt: TGTGCCAGCAGACCCCTTGCCGGGACAGGGGTTTTCTTC

d_gene: TRBD1
abundance: few
v_gene: TRBV7-8
j_gene: TRBJ1-4
len: 16
CDR3aa: CASSPATDRGRGKLFF
CDR3nt: TGTGCCAGCAGCCCAGCCACGGACAGGGGGCGCGGGAAACTGTTTTTT

d_gene: NA
abundance: NA
v_gene: TRBV30
j_gene: TRBJ2-3
len: 15
CDR3aa: CAWSVLGRATDTQYF
CDR3nt: TGTGCCTGGAGTGTATTGGGGCGGGCCACAGATACGCAGTATTTT

d_gene: NA
abundance: NA
v_gene: TRBV5-6
j_gene: TRBJ1-1
len: 12
CDR3aa: CASSFISTEAFF
CDR3nt: TGTGCCAGCAGCTTTATTTCCACTGAAGCTTTCTTT

d_gene: NA
abundance: NA
v_gene: TRBV5-1
j_gene: TRBJ2-3
len: 15
CDR3aa: CASSRQGIPTDTQYF
CDR3nt: TGCGCCAGCAGCAGGCAGGGCATACCGACAGATACGCAGTATTTT

d_gene: TRBD2
abundance: few
v_gene: TRBV7-8
j_gene: TRBJ2-2
len: 18
CDR3aa: CASSLVGRGRSNTGELFF
CDR3nt: TGTGCCAGCAGCTTAGTGGGTCGCGGGAGATCGAACACCGGGGAGCTGTTTTTT

d_gene: NA
abundance: few
v_gene: TRBV12-3/TRBV12-4
j_gene: TRBJ2-1
len: 14
CDR3aa: CASAVGPPYNEQFF
CDR3nt: TGTGCCAGCGCCGTCGGGCCCCCCTACAATGAGCAGTTCTTC

d_gene: TRBD1
abundance: few
v_gene: TRBV2
j_gene: TRBJ2-7
len: 14
CDR3aa: CASSGQGVLHEQYF
CDR3nt: TGTGCCAGCAGTGGCCAGGGGGTACTCCACGAGCAGTACTTC

d_gene: TRBD1
abundance: NA
v_gene: TRBV5-6
j_gene: TRBJ2-6
len: 13
CDR3aa: CASRGGGANVLTF
CDR3nt: TGTGCCAGCAGAGGGGGCGGGGCCAACGTCCTGACTTTC

d_gene: TRBD2
abundance: NA
v_gene: TRBV12-3/TRBV12-4
j_gene: TRBJ2-3
len: 15
CDR3aa: CASSPPGGFADTQYF
CDR3nt: TGTGCCAGCAGCCCCCCGGGAGGGTTCGCAGATACGCAGTATTTT

d_gene: NA
abundance: NA
v_gene: TRBV5-1
j_gene: TRBJ1-2
len: 14
CDR3aa: CASSLVREPYGYTF
CDR3nt: TGCGCCAGCAGCTTGGTCAGGGAACCTTATGGCTACACCTTC

d_gene: NA
abundance: many
v_gene: TRBV12-3/TRBV12-4
j_gene: TRBJ2-1
len: 12
CDR3aa: CASSLDHNEQFF
CDR3nt: TGTGCCAGCAGCCTAGACCACAATGAGCAGTTCTTC

d_gene: TRBD1
abundance: NA
v_gene: TRBV5-1
j_gene: TRBJ2-7
len: 14
CDR3aa: CASSYRQGAEEQYF
CDR3nt: TGCGCCAGCAGCTATAGACAGGGGGCAGAGGAGCAGTACTTC

d_gene: NA
abundance: NA
v_gene: TRBV20-1
j_gene: TRBJ2-7
len: 11
CDR3aa: CSATRAREQYF
CDR3nt: TGCAGTGCTACAAGGGCGCGGGAGCAGTACTTC

d_gene: NA
abundance: NA
v_gene: TRBV2
j_gene: TRBJ2-7
len: 10
CDR3aa: CASGPTGQYF
CDR3nt: TGTGCCAGCGGACCTACCGGGCAGTACTTC

d_gene: NA
abundance: NA
v_gene: TRBV7-6
j_gene: TRBJ1-5
len: 16
CDR3aa: CASSRGGRLSNQHQHF
CDR3nt: TGTGCCAGCAGCCGCGGGGGGCGGTTGAGCAATCAGCACCAGCATTTT

d_gene: TRBD1
abundance: NA
v_gene: TRBV7-8
j_gene: TRBJ1-2
len: 14
CDR3aa: CASSRTDRDYGYTF
CDR3nt: TGTGCCAGCAGCCGCACCGACAGGGACTATGGCTACACCTTC

d_gene: NA
abundance: NA
v_gene: TRBV7-9
j_gene: TRBJ1-2
len: 14
CDR3aa: CASSPEWDNYGYTF
CDR3nt: TGTGCCAGCAGCCCGGAGTGGGATAACTATGGCTACACCTTC

d_gene: NA
abundance: NA
v_gene: TRBV6-6
j_gene: TRBJ1-4
len: 12
CDR3aa: CASSYSLEKLFF
CDR3nt: TGTGCCAGCAGTTACTCCTTAGAAAAACTGTTTTTT

d_gene: NA
abundance: few
v_gene: TRBV9
j_gene: TRBJ1-1
len: 14
CDR3aa: CASSAPDGNTEAFF
CDR3nt: TGTGCCAGCAGCGCTCCGGACGGGAACACTGAAGCTTTCTTT

d_gene: NA
abundance: NA
v_gene: TRBV5-1
j_gene: TRBJ1-1
len: 14
CDR3aa: CASSAQGRDTEAFF
CDR3nt: TGCGCCAGCAGTGCACAGGGAAGGGACACTGAAGCTTTCTTT

d_gene: NA
abundance: NA
v_gene: TRBV6-2/TRBV6-3
j_gene: TRBJ1-1
len: 14
CDR3aa: CASSYWVSNTEAFF
CDR3nt: TGTGCCAGCAGTTACTGGGTTTCGAACACTGAAGCTTTCTTT

d_gene: TRBD2
abundance: few
v_gene: TRBV20-1
j_gene: TRBJ2-1
len: 16
CDR3aa: CSARRTSGGRWYEQFF
CDR3nt: TGCAGTGCTAGACGGACTAGCGGGGGGAGGTGGTATGAGCAGTTCTTC

d_gene: TRBD1
abundance: NA
v_gene: TRBV7-6
j_gene: TRBJ1-1
len: 14
CDR3aa: CASSFTGVGTEAFF
CDR3nt: TGTGCCAGCAGCTTTACAGGGGTGGGCACTGAAGCTTTCTTT

d_gene: NA
abundance: few
v_gene: TRBV5-1
j_gene: TRBJ1-4
len: 15
CDR3aa: CASSPNDPRREKLFF
CDR3nt: TGCGCCAGCAGCCCGAACGACCCAAGGAGGGAAAAACTGTTTTTT

d_gene: NA
abundance: few
v_gene: TRBV6-2/TRBV6-3
j_gene: TRBJ2-1
len: 13
CDR3aa: CASSHDLYNEQFF
CDR3nt: TGTGCCAGCAGCCACGACTTGTACAATGAGCAGTTCTTC

d_gene: TRBD1
abundance: NA
v_gene: TRBV4-1
j_gene: TRBJ1-2
len: 16
CDR3aa: CASSQGPRGLDYGYTF
CDR3nt: TGCGCCAGCAGCCAAGGCCCCAGGGGGCTTGACTATGGCTACACCTTC

d_gene: TRBD1
abundance: NA
v_gene: TRBV27
j_gene: TRBJ1-1
len: 15
CDR3aa: CASSPRQGWNTEAFF
CDR3nt: TGTGCCAGCAGTCCTCGACAGGGGTGGAACACTGAAGCTTTCTTT

d_gene: NA
abundance: many
v_gene: TRBV12-3/TRBV12-4
j_gene: TRBJ2-4
len: 11
CDR3aa: CASSPKNIQYF
CDR3nt: TGTGCCAGCAGTCCAAAAAACATTCAGTACTTC

d_gene: TRBD2
abundance: NA
v_gene: TRBV7-9
j_gene: TRBJ2-3
len: 11
CDR3aa: CASSSRGGQYF
CDR3nt: TGTGCCAGCAGTTCCCGGGGGGGCCAGTATTTT

d_gene: TRBD1
abundance: NA
v_gene: TRBV12-3/TRBV12-4
j_gene: TRBJ2-5
len: 14
CDR3aa: CASRDTGGARTQYF
CDR3nt: TGTGCCAGCAGAGATACAGGGGGCGCACGGACCCAGTACTTC

d_gene: NA
abundance: NA
v_gene: TRBV6-5
j_gene: TRBJ1-1
len: 14
CDR3aa: CASTERGGYTEAFF
CDR3nt: TGTGCCAGCACTGAACGGGGGGGCTACACTGAAGCTTTCTTT

d_gene: TRBD2
abundance: NA
v_gene: TRBV12-3/TRBV12-4
j_gene: TRBJ2-3
len: 17
CDR3aa: CASSPPRLAGLTDTQYF
CDR3nt: TGTGCCAGCAGTCCCCCTCGACTAGCGGGGCTCACAGATACGCAGTATTTT

d_gene: NA
abundance: NA
v_gene: TRBV4-2
j_gene: TRBJ1-2
len: 12
CDR3aa: CASSQEDYGYTF
CDR3nt: TGTGCCAGCAGCCAAGAGGACTATGGCTACACCTTC

d_gene: TRBD2
abundance: NA
v_gene: TRBV11-3
j_gene: TRBJ2-5
len: 13
CDR3aa: CASSSLAEETQYF
CDR3nt: TGTGCCAGCAGCTCCCTAGCGGAAGAGACCCAGTACTTC

d_gene: TRBD2
abundance: NA
v_gene: TRBV11-2
j_gene: TRBJ2-3
len: 16
CDR3aa: CASSFLAGSSTDTQYF
CDR3nt: TGTGCCAGCAGCTTTCTAGCGGGGTCTAGCACAGATACGCAGTATTTT

d_gene: NA
abundance: NA
v_gene: TRBV24-1
j_gene: TRBJ1-2
len: 14
CDR3aa: CATSDWTVNYGYTF
CDR3nt: TGTGCCACCAGTGATTGGACAGTGAACTATGGCTACACCTTC

d_gene: TRBD1
abundance: NA
v_gene: TRBV19
j_gene: TRBJ1-1
len: 14
CDR3aa: CASSITGVEAEAFF
CDR3nt: TGTGCCAGTAGTATCACAGGGGTGGAAGCTGAAGCTTTCTTT

d_gene: NA
abundance: few
v_gene: TRBV10-3
j_gene: TRBJ2-2
len: 15
CDR3aa: CAISARGAGTGELFF
CDR3nt: TGTGCCATCAGTGCACGGGGGGCGGGAACCGGGGAGCTGTTTTTT

d_gene: NA
abundance: NA
v_gene: TRBV6-1
j_gene: TRBJ1-1
len: 12
CDR3aa: CASSGGGREAFF
CDR3nt: TGTGCCAGCAGTGGAGGAGGCCGGGAAGCTTTCTTT

d_gene: TRBD1
abundance: NA
v_gene: TRBV12-3/TRBV12-4
j_gene: TRBJ1-4
len: 15
CDR3aa: CASSFGRGQNEKLFF
CDR3nt: TGTGCCAGCAGTTTCGGGAGGGGGCAGAATGAAAAACTGTTTTTT

d_gene: TRBD1
abundance: few
v_gene: TRBV7-9
j_gene: TRBJ1-2
len: 15
CDR3aa: CASSARTGGLDGYTF
CDR3nt: TGTGCCAGCAGCGCACGGACAGGGGGCCTGGATGGCTACACCTTC

d_gene: NA
abundance: few
v_gene: TRBV6-5
j_gene: TRBJ2-5
len: 13
CDR3aa: CASSYSVQETQYF
CDR3nt: TGTGCCAGCAGTTACTCGGTCCAAGAGACCCAGTACTTC

d_gene: NA
abundance: many
v_gene: TRBV25-1
j_gene: TRBJ1-2
len: 11
CDR3aa: CASSALYGYTF
CDR3nt: TGTGCCAGCAGTGCCCTGTATGGCTACACCTTC

d_gene: NA
abundance: few
v_gene: TRBV5-1
j_gene: TRBJ2-5
len: 13
CDR3aa: CASQGSEGETQYF
CDR3nt: TGCGCCAGCCAGGGTAGCGAGGGGGAGACCCAGTACTTC

d_gene: TRBD2
abundance: few
v_gene: TRBV15
j_gene: TRBJ2-1
len: 15
CDR3aa: CATSFAGLANNEQFF
CDR3nt: TGTGCCACCAGCTTCGCGGGACTAGCTAACAATGAGCAGTTCTTC

d_gene: NA
abundance: NA
v_gene: TRBV29-1
j_gene: TRBJ2-2
len: 14
CDR3aa: CSVGTGQNTGELFF
CDR3nt: TGCAGCGTGGGAACAGGGCAGAACACCGGGGAGCTGTTTTTT

d_gene: NA
abundance: NA
v_gene: TRBV19
j_gene: TRBJ2-3
len: 14
CDR3aa: CASSARSFRDTQYF
CDR3nt: TGTGCCAGTAGTGCACGGTCGTTTAGGGATACGCAGTATTTT

d_gene: NA
abundance: few
v_gene: TRBV3-1
j_gene: TRBJ1-4
len: 15
CDR3aa: CASSQVGGTNEKLFF
CDR3nt: TGTGCCAGCAGCCAAGTAGGAGGAACTAATGAAAAACTGTTTTTT

d_gene: TRBD1
abundance: few
v_gene: TRBV14
j_gene: TRBJ1-1
len: 15
CDR3aa: CASSQEGGRNTEAFF
CDR3nt: TGTGCCAGCAGCCAAGAAGGGGGCCGGAACACTGAAGCTTTCTTT

d_gene: NA
abundance: NA
v_gene: TRBV3-1
j_gene: TRBJ2-2
len: 15
CDR3aa: CASSPGARAAGELFF
CDR3nt: TGTGCCAGCAGCCCGGGGGCAAGGGCGGCCGGGGAGCTGTTTTTT

d_gene: TRBD1
abundance: NA
v_gene: TRBV20-1
j_gene: TRBJ2-7
len: 14
CDR3aa: CSASTGTGTYEQYF
CDR3nt: TGCAGTGCTAGTACCGGGACAGGGACGTACGAGCAGTACTTC

d_gene: TRBD1
abundance: NA
v_gene: TRBV20-1
j_gene: TRBJ1-1
len: 14
CDR3aa: CSANVQGESTEAFF
CDR3nt: TGCAGTGCTAACGTACAGGGGGAATCCACTGAAGCTTTCTTT

d_gene: TRBD1
abundance: few
v_gene: TRBV7-9
j_gene: TRBJ1-2
len: 16
CDR3aa: CASSSPLTGEGYGYTF
CDR3nt: TGTGCCAGCAGCTCGCCTCTGACAGGGGAAGGCTATGGCTACACCTTC